Following are 27 T cell receptor beta chains from one sample sequenced in a study of identifying expanded T cells in peripheral blood. Produced via immunoSEQ multiplex PCR; TCRdb's table is partial and in-frame only. The table shows some 54,000 clones, with less than 85% occurring only once. Sequencing used blood. All receptors come from a person aged 18 to 70 in good health.

In its sample, this clone was seen a few times. This chain joins TRBV5-1 and TRBJ2-2; unclear D gene. The V gene lost 0 bases and the J gene lost 5 bases, with 5 bases spanning the gap. The CDR3 length is 13 residues. CDR1 and CDR2 (germline): SGHRS, YFSETQ. For the CDR3, the DNA is TGCGCCAGCAGCTTGGGCAGTACCGGGGAGCTGTTTTTT. It is translated as CASSLGSTGELFF.

J is TRBJ2-3 and V is TRBV5-8; D is undetermined. The germline V gene has CDR1 SGHTS and CDR2 YDEGEE. CDR3 length: 11 residues. V dropped 4 bases and J dropped 7 bases, with 7 bases sitting between them. The CDR3 DNA sequence: TGTGCCAGCAGCCCGGCAAATACGCAGTATTTT. Translating it yields CASSPANTQYF. Full variable domain (remainder filled in from reference TRBV5-8 and TRBJ2-3): EAGVTQSPTHLIKTRGQQATLRCSPISGHTSVYWYQQALGLGLQFLLWYDEGEERNRGNFPPRFSGRQFPNYSSELNVNALELEDSALYLCASSPANTQYFGPGTRLTVL.

This clone was seen only a few times. V and J are TRBV5-4 and TRBJ1-2, with 7 bases matching TRBD1. The CDR3 is made up of 16 amino acids. Trimming at V came to 4 bases and at J to 5 bases, leaving 14 bases not matched to a gene. Germline CDR1 is SGHNT and CDR2 is YYREEE (reference sequence). The CDR3 protein is CASSIVGQGGNYGYTF. The CDR3 DNA follows: TGTGCCAGCAGCATTGTTGGGCAGGGGGGGAATTATGGCTACACCTTC.

In its sample, this clone was seen a few times. This rearrangement joins TRBV15 to TRBJ2-7; D ambiguous. V lost 5 bases to trimming and J lost 4 bases, with 9 bases between them. The CDR3 contains 12 residues. The V gene's germline CDR1 is LNHNV and CDR2 YYDKDF (reference sequence). CDR3 sequence reads: CATSGQGYEQYF. The DNA of the CDR3 is TGTGCCACCAGCGGCCAAGGTTACGAGCAGTACTTC.

This clone has just a few counts. This chain uses TRBV28 with TRBJ1-5, with 9 nucleotides matching TRBD1. The trim removed 4 bases at V and 5 bases at J, leaving 12 bases unmatched. The CDR3 is made up of 17 amino acids. Per the germline V gene, CDR1 is MDHEN and CDR2 is SYDVKM. In nucleotides, the CDR3 is TGTGCCAGCAGTTCCTCCGGGACAGGGATGAGGGATCAGCCCCAGCATTTT. Translating it yields CASSSSGTGMRDQPQHF.

This clone was recorded a few times. This chain links TRBV14 with TRBJ2-1, with 10 nucleotides matching TRBD2. The junction had 12 bases not matched to a gene; V was cut back by 4 bases and J by 6 bases. The CDR3 runs to 17 residues. Germline V gene sequence: CDR1 SGHDN, CDR2 FVKESK. The CDR3 DNA reads TGTGCCAGCAGCCCAAGCGCTAGGCTAGCGGGAGCCAATGAGCAGTTCTTC. It specifies CASSPSARLAGANEQFF.

This clone was seen only once. This chain joins TRBV5-1 and TRBJ2-5; D is perhaps TRBD2 (6 bases). Germline V gene lookup returns CDR1 SGHRS and CDR2 YFSETQ. The CDR3 is made up of 15 amino acids. The germline V and J ends were trimmed by 0 bases and 2 bases, with 11 bases remaining between them. The CDR3 region is CASSLVGGQQETQYF. The CDR3 nucleotides read TGCGCCAGCAGCTTGGTCGGGGGTCAACAAGAGACCCAGTACTTC.

The chain has TRBV7-2 and TRBJ2-1; TRBD2 might be the D (5 bases). V was cut by 7 bases and J by 10 bases, with 17 bases left in between. This CDR3 is built from 13 residues. Germline assignment: CDR1 SGHTA and CDR2 FQGNSA. The CDR3 sequence is CASTRRVGSEQFF. CDR3 DNA: TGTGCCAGCACCCGTAGAGTAGGGAGCGAGCAGTTCTTC.

The chain links TRBV5-6 to TRBJ2-3; maybe TRBD1 (5 bases). The CDR3 totals 14 residues. Germline CDR1 is SGHDT and CDR2 is YYEEEE. Trimming took off 0 bases at V and 6 bases at J, with 11 bases between the two ends. This chain's CDR3 is CASSLAGLRDTQYF. In DNA, the CDR3 is TGTGCCAGCAGCTTGGCAGGGCTGAGGGATACGCAGTATTTT.

Comment on this clone: The sample holds other DNA sequences that translate to the same CDR3. The chain joins TRBV5-1 to TRBJ1-1, with a tentative D call TRBD1 (6 bases). The ends were cut back, 1 base at V and 5 bases at J, with 24 bases in the middle. The CDR3 covers 18 residues. Per the germline V gene, CDR1 is SGHRS and CDR2 is YFSETQ. The CDR3 DNA reads as TGCGCCAGCAGCTTGTCGGGTACCGGGGGGGCGATGGGGACTGAAGCTTTCTTT. It is translated as CASSLSGTGGAMGTEAFF.

The gene calls are TRBV10-3 and TRBJ2-5; TRBD1 aligns across 7 bases. The CDR3 contains 14 residues. CDR1 and CDR2 from the germline V gene are ENHRY and SYGVKD. V dropped 3 bases and J dropped 4; count of bases not matched to a gene: 5. CDR3 nucleotide sequence: TGTGCCATCAGTGACAGAGGGGGCGCAGAGACCCAGTACTTC. Translated: CAISDRGGAETQYF.

CDR3: CASSIAGLGGELFF. The CDR3 DNA follows: TGTGCCAGTAGTATAGCCGGTTTAGGCGGGGAGCTGTTTTTT. This sequence joins TRBV19 and TRBJ2-2; D is uncertain. The CDR3 is 14 residues long. V lost 1 base to trimming and J lost 7 bases, with 10 bases between them. The germline gives CDR1 LNHDA, CDR2 SQIVND (reference sequence).

The rearrangement uses TRBV6-6 and TRBJ1-2; D is undetermined. The CDR3 contains 15 residues. Germline values: CDR1 MNHNY, CDR2 SVGAGI (reference sequence). The V end lost 6 bases, the J end lost 2 bases, and 16 bases lay between the germline ends. The CDR3 DNA reads as TGTGCCAGCAGACTGACTGCCTCAGTAAACTATGGCTACACCTTC. Its translation: CASRLTASVNYGYTF.

This clone appeared a single time. V gene TRBV19 combines with J gene TRBJ1-1; D is ambiguous. CDR1 is LNHDA and CDR2 is SQIVND in the germline V gene (reference sequence). V dropped 3 bases and J dropped 8 bases, with 16 bases sitting between them. The CDR3 has 14 amino acids. The CDR3, as DNA: TGTGCCAGTAGTATGTTAAGGGAGTTGACGGAAGCTTTCTTT. Protein sequence: CASSMLRELTEAFF.

The DNA for the CDR3 is TGTGCCATCAGTGAGTCATACGCTTTCCTGAACACTGAAGCTTTCTTT. Protein product: CAISESYAFLNTEAFF. The rearrangement links TRBV10-3 to TRBJ1-1; no clear D gene. V was pared by 0 bases and J by 0 bases, with 11 bases between. The CDR3 is 16 residues long. Germline V lookup: CDR1 ENHRY, CDR2 SYGVKD.

This clone was recorded a few times. The rearrangement uses TRBV6-6 and TRBJ2-1; D might be TRBD2 (6 bases). Germline lookup yields CDR1 MNHNY and CDR2 SVGAGI (reference sequence). Trimming took 5 bases from V and 7 from J, leaving 9 bases between them. This CDR3 spans 12 amino acids. CDR3 region: CASSVGGNEQFF. In nucleotides, the CDR3 is TGTGCCAGCAGTGTCGGGGGTAATGAGCAGTTCTTC.

Only a few counts were recorded for this clone. The rearrangement uses TRBV7-8 and TRBJ1-2; a possible D gene is TRBD1 (5 bases). V was pared by 5 bases and J by 4 bases, with 11 bases between. The germline gives CDR1 SGHVS, CDR2 FQNEAQ. The CDR3 is 13 residues long. The CDR3 DNA follows: TGTGCCAGCAGCCCCAGGGATAGCTATGGCTACACCTTC. This translates into CASSPRDSYGYTF.

CDR3 protein: CASSFPTGRGYTF. The CDR3 DNA reads TGTGCCAGCAGCTTTCCGACAGGCCGCGGCTACACCTTC. The chain joins TRBV11-2 to TRBJ1-2, with D tentatively TRBD1 (6 bases). Germline assignment: CDR1 SGHAT and CDR2 FQNNGV. The CDR3 runs to 13 residues. V lost 3 bases, J lost 8 bases, and 13 bases lay in between. Based on the CDR3 plus reference TRBV11-2 and TRBJ1-2, the full variable domain is EAGVAQSPRYKIIEKRQSVAFWCNPISGHATLYWYQQILGQGPKLLIQFQNNGVVDDSQLPKDRFSAERLKGVDSTLKIQPAKLEDSAVYLCASSFPTGRGYTFGSGTRLTVV.

This clone was detected only a few times. The chain uses TRBV10-3 and TRBJ1-2; the D gene is possibly TRBD1 (5 bases). Trimming left V 6 bases short and J 2 bases short, with 10 bases between. The CDR3 is 13 amino acids. Germline V gene sequence: CDR1 ENHRY, CDR2 SYGVKD. CDR3 in DNA: TGTGCCATCAGGGGGACGGGGAACTATGGCTACACCTTC. Protein: CAIRGTGNYGYTF.

The chain has TRBV6-5 and TRBJ1-2; D is undetermined. The CDR3 extends over 12 amino acids. Trimming stripped 7 bases from V and 7 bases from J, with 13 bases between. Germline V gives CDR1 MNHEY, CDR2 SVGAGI. CDR3 residues: CASNAGGRGYTF. In nucleotides, the CDR3 is TGTGCCAGCAACGCGGGTGGACGTGGCTACACCTTC.

This clone was seen only a few times. V and J are TRBV11-2 and TRBJ1-2, with 7 bases lining up with TRBD1. Losses at the gene ends were 0 bases for V and 2 bases for J; bases not matched to a gene: 3. There are 15 residues in the CDR3. Germline-derived CDR1 and CDR2 are SGHAT and FQNNGV. The CDR3 DNA is TGTGCCAGCAGCTTAGAGACCAGGGGGAACTATGGCTACACCTTC. Translated, it gives CASSLETRGNYGYTF.

The chain is built from TRBV5-6 and TRBJ1-5; D is uncertain. The V and J ends lost 2 bases and 0 bases respectively, with 9 bases between them. This CDR3 is built from 15 residues. The germline V gene has CDR1 SGHDT and CDR2 YYEEEE. CDR3 in amino acids: CASSLRLNSNQPQHF. CDR3 bases: TGTGCCAGCAGCTTAAGACTGAATAGCAATCAGCCCCAGCATTTT.

This clone has only one observation. The J gene is TRBJ2-7, the V gene TRBV7-9; D possibly corresponds to TRBD2 (6 bases). CDR3 length equals 16 residues. Germline-derived CDR1 and CDR2 are SEHNR and FQNEAQ (reference sequence). Trimming cost V 5 bases and J 2 bases, with 19 bases left between them. CDR3 loop: CASSHGPGRETYEQYF. The CDR3 DNA reads as TGTGCCAGCAGCCACGGTCCGGGACGGGAGACCTACGAGCAGTACTTC.

The genes are TRBV7-9 and TRBJ2-2; D unresolved. The CDR3 length is 15 residues. V was pared by 2 bases and J by 1 base, with 8 bases between. Germline CDR1 reads SEHNR; CDR2 reads FQNEAQ (reference sequence). The CDR3 nucleotides read TGTGCCAGCAGCTTAACGGCTGGGAACACCGGGGAGCTGTTTTTT. Amino acid sequence: CASSLTAGNTGELFF.

The chain joins TRBV5-6 to TRBJ2-6; no clear D gene. V lost 4 bases, J lost 0 bases, and 2 bases lay in between. Per germline, CDR1 SGHDT and CDR2 YYEEEE. This CDR3 has 13 residues. DNA for the CDR3: TGTGCCAGCAGCACCTCTGGGGCCAACGTCCTGACTTTC. Protein product: CASSTSGANVLTF.

The gene calls are TRBV6-5 and TRBJ1-1; D not certain. The germline V gene encodes CDR1 MNHEY and CDR2 SVGAGI. This CDR3 region has 13 residues. V was pared by 5 bases and J by 1 base, with 8 bases between. This CDR3 reads CASSPPWNTEAFF. CDR3 in DNA: TGTGCCAGCAGTCCGCCTTGGAACACTGAAGCTTTCTTT.

This chain connects TRBV5-1 to TRBJ1-2; possibly TRBD1 for D (6 bases). Deletions cut 4 bases from V and 4 bases from J, with 14 bases between. From germline, CDR1 is SGHRS and CDR2 YFSETQ. The CDR3 loop spans 14 amino acids. CDR3 residues: CASSLRDKGYGYTF. The CDR3 nucleotides read TGCGCCAGCAGCCTTAGGGACAAGGGCTATGGCTACACCTTC.